The 6 T cell receptor beta chains below come from one sample, sequenced in a study of blood T cell repertoires in COVID-19. This table comes from immunoSEQ multiplex PCR, and its TCRdb copy is limited to in-frame clones, with some not included. Of more than 95,000 clones listed, 82% are singletons. What was sequenced was peripheral blood. The receptors were gathered from an elderly woman with acute or convalescent COVID-19.

The chain links TRBV12-3 or TRBV12-4 to TRBJ1-2; D remains ambiguous. V lost 3 bases to trimming and J lost 0 bases, with 5 bases between them. The length of the CDR3 is 13 residues. CDR3 residues: CASSLRSNYGYTF. In nucleotides, the CDR3 is TGTGCCAGCAGTTTGAGGTCTAACTATGGCTACACCTTC.

This chain links TRBV19 with TRBJ2-3, with D possibly TRBD2 on 7 matching bases. This CDR3 spans 16 amino acids. Germline CDR1 LNHDA, CDR2 SQIVND (reference sequence). V dropped 5 bases and J dropped 4 bases, with 19 bases sitting between them. The chain's CDR3 is CASSPLRGRAPDTQYF. DNA for the CDR3: TGTGCCAGTAGTCCCCTTAGGGGGAGGGCGCCAGATACGCAGTATTTT.

The chain joins TRBV2 to TRBJ1-1, with D uncertain. Trimming stripped 2 bases from V and 4 bases from J, with 14 bases between. There are 15 residues in the CDR3. Germline assignment: CDR1 SNHLY and CDR2 FYNNEI. The CDR3 sequence: CASSELLRDATEAFF. The CDR3 nucleotides read TGTGCCAGCAGTGAACTGCTCCGGGATGCCACTGAAGCTTTCTTT.

The chain links TRBV2 to TRBJ2-2; TRBD1 matches at 11 bases. The CDR3 consists of 15 residues. With 5 bases clipped from V and 7 bases from J, the junction kept 6 bases outside the gene matches. Germline V gene data show CDR1 as SNHLY and CDR2 as FYNNEI. In nucleotides, the CDR3 is TGTGCCAGCAGTCGGGACAGGGGGGATGGCGGGGAGCTGTTTTTT. Amino acid sequence: CASSRDRGDGGELFF.

The chain has TRBV11-2 and TRBJ2-1; D might be TRBD1 (6 bases). Germline assignment: CDR1 SGHAT and CDR2 FQNNGV. V lost 5 bases, J lost 3 bases, and 11 bases lay in between. The length of the CDR3 is 14 residues. In DNA form, the CDR3 reads TGTGCCAGCAGCCGGAACAGGGACTACAATGAGCAGTTCTTC. It encodes CASSRNRDYNEQFF.

The V and J genes are TRBV5-4 and TRBJ1-1; 7 positions match TRBD1. CDR1 and CDR2 from the germline V gene are SGHNT and YYREEE (reference sequence). This CDR3 spans 15 amino acids. The V and J ends lost 4 bases and 4 bases, in that order; junction bases with no gene match: 10. CDR3: CASSLKQGDFTEAFF. CDR3 sequence (DNA): TGTGCCAGCAGCCTGAAGCAGGGGGACTTCACTGAAGCTTTCTTT.